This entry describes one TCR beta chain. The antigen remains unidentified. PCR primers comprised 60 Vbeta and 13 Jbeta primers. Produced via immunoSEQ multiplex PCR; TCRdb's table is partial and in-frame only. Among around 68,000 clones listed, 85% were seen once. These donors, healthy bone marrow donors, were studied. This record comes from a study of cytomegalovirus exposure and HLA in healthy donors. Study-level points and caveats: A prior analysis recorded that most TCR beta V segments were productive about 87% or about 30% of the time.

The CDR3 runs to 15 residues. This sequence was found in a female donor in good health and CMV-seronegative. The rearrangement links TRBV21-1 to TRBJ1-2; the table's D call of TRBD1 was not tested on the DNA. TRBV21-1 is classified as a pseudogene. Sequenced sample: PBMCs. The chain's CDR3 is CASIQGAINNYGYTF. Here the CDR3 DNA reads TGTGCCAGCATACAGGGGGCAATAAATAACTATGGCTACACCTTC.